These T cell receptor beta chains were read from a single sample in a study of technical replicates of blood from several donors. Assay: immunoSEQ multiplex PCR; the TCRdb copy retains only in-frame clones and omits some. This repertoire shows about 44,000 clones, 96% found once; its top ten account for about 0.37%. Material: T cells isolated from PBMCs. The source is a human donor in good health. CDR3s include the opening cysteine and the closing phenylalanine or tryptophan. The D gene is left open where the match is weak. Rows may omit the clone size; those that give it use once, few, many or a size class.

V	size	D	J	CDR3	DNA
TRBV6-1	-	TRBD2	TRBJ2-3	CASSVGGGPTDTQYF	TGTGCCAGCAGTGTAGGCGGGGGTCCCACAGATACGCAGTATTTT
TRBV6-5	-	-	TRBJ2-7	CASSTGGSYEQYF	TGTGCCAGCAGCACAGGTGGTTCCTACGAGCAGTACTTC
TRBV9	-	-	TRBJ1-2	CASSVVRSYTF	TGTGCCAGCAGCGTAGTTCGCAGTTACACCTTC
TRBV4-1	few	-	TRBJ1-1	CASSLSNTEAFF	TGCGCCAGCAGCCTTAGTAACACTGAAGCTTTCTTT
TRBV30	-	-	TRBJ1-5	CAWSVRGGQPQHF	TGTGCCTGGAGTGTACGGGGAGGTCAGCCCCAGCATTTT
TRBV5-1	-	TRBD2	TRBJ2-7	CASSATSSSYEQYF	TGCGCCAGCAGCGCGACTAGCAGCTCCTACGAGCAGTACTTC
TRBV5-1	once	-	TRBJ1-1	CASSSSGPEAFF	TGCGCCAGCAGCTCTTCAGGCCCTGAAGCTTTCTTT
TRBV7-9	-	-	TRBJ1-2	CASSLGSAYGYTF	TGTGCCAGCAGCTTAGGCAGTGCCTATGGCTACACCTTC
TRBV28	-	-	TRBJ2-7	CASGAGLVGQYF	TGTGCCAGCGGGGCCGGGCTCGTGGGGCAGTACTTC
TRBV11-3	-	-	TRBJ1-1	CASTGLWNTEAFF	TGTGCCAGCACCGGACTGTGGAACACTGAAGCTTTCTTT
TRBV5-4	-	-	TRBJ2-7	CASSRSSTNYEQYF	TGTGCCAGCAGCCGTAGCTCAACGAACTACGAGCAGTACTTC
TRBV5-1	-	-	TRBJ1-4	CASSPGGSHTLTNEKLFF	TGCGCCAGCAGCCCTGGGGGCAGCCATACCCTTACTAATGAAAAACTGTTTTTT
TRBV29-1	-	-	TRBJ1-1	CSVVRTNTEAFF	TGCAGCGTTGTTAGAACTAACACTGAAGCTTTCTTT
TRBV5-4	-	-	TRBJ1-3	CASSLATPGNTIYF	TGTGCCAGCAGCTTGGCTACCCCTGGAAACACCATATATTTT
TRBV5-1	-	TRBD1	TRBJ2-1	CASSLAYGQGKNEQFF	TGCGCCAGCAGCTTGGCCTACGGACAGGGTAAAAATGAGCAGTTCTTC
TRBV9	-	-	TRBJ2-2	CASSVGGLNTGELFF	TGTGCCAGCAGCGTCGGGGGATTGAACACCGGGGAGCTGTTTTTT
TRBV19	-	-	TRBJ1-1	CASLRNTEAFF	TGTGCCAGTCTAAGGAACACTGAAGCTTTCTTT
TRBV5-1	-	-	TRBJ1-2	CASRQGIGYTF	TGCGCCAGCCGTCAGGGGATTGGCTACACCTTC
TRBV6-1	few	-	TRBJ2-7	CASTRSYEQYF	TGTGCCAGCACGAGGTCCTACGAGCAGTACTTC
TRBV7-2	-	-	TRBJ2-5	CASSRGTPSEETQYF	TGTGCCAGCAGTCGTGGGACTCCCAGCGAAGAGACCCAGTACTTC
TRBV4-3	-	TRBD2	TRBJ2-7	CASSQLAGADEQYF	TGCGCCAGCAGCCAATTAGCGGGAGCGGACGAGCAGTACTTC
TRBV30	-	-	TRBJ2-2	CAWSVPTGYGELFF	TGTGCCTGGAGTGTACCTACAGGGTACGGGGAGCTGTTTTTT
TRBV5-6	-	-	TRBJ1-2	CASSFTPGNIYGYTF	TGTGCCAGCAGCTTTACCCCAGGGAATATTTATGGCTACACCTTC
TRBV28	-	TRBD1	TRBJ2-1	CASSLGQGVAEQFF	TGTGCCAGCAGCCTGGGACAGGGGGTTGCTGAGCAGTTCTTC
TRBV29-1	-	-	TRBJ2-7	CSVRASYEQYF	TGCAGCGTGCGCGCGAGCTACGAGCAGTACTTC
TRBV7-9	-	-	TRBJ2-7	CASSLLAFYEQYF	TGTGCCAGCAGCTTACTAGCGTTTTACGAGCAGTACTTC
TRBV7-3	-	TRBD2	TRBJ2-2	CASSLYGLAGVVGELFF	TGTGCCAGCAGCCTCTATGGACTAGCGGGAGTAGTCGGGGAGCTGTTTTTT
TRBV7-2	-	TRBD2	TRBJ2-7	CASSLTSGSSYEQYF	TGTGCCAGCAGCTTAACCAGCGGGAGCTCCTACGAGCAGTACTTC
TRBV29-1	-	TRBD1	TRBJ1-2	CSVGQTGDYGYTF	TGCAGCGTTGGCCAGACAGGGGACTATGGCTACACCTTC
TRBV15	once	-	TRBJ1-1	CATSREIDTTEAFF	TGTGCCACCAGCAGAGAGATAGATACTACTGAAGCTTTCTTT
TRBV7-9	-	-	TRBJ1-2	CASSLNSVYGYTF	TGTGCCAGCAGCTTAAACAGTGTTTATGGCTACACCTTC
TRBV7-2	-	-	TRBJ1-2	CASSLTSAGYNVYGYTF	TGTGCCAGCAGCTTGACCTCGGCCGGGTATAATGTCTATGGCTACACCTTC
TRBV7-9	-	TRBD1	TRBJ1-5	CASSLDRGLQPQHF	TGTGCCAGCAGCTTAGACAGGGGTCTTCAGCCCCAGCATTTT
TRBV5-4	-	-	TRBJ2-5	CASSLSFQETQYF	TGTGCCAGCAGCTTGAGCTTCCAAGAGACCCAGTACTTC
TRBV4-1	-	-	TRBJ2-3	CASSLLDQSRTDTQYF	TGCGCCAGCAGCCTCCTAGACCAAAGCCGCACAGATACGCAGTATTTT
TRBV11-3	-	TRBD2	TRBJ2-2	CASSLSGSWTGELFF	TGTGCCAGCAGCTTAAGCGGGAGTTGGACCGGGGAGCTGTTTTTT
TRBV7-9	-	TRBD2	TRBJ2-5	CASSLLAGVATQYF	TGTGCCAGCAGCCTTCTAGCGGGAGTAGCGACCCAGTACTTC
TRBV6-5	-	TRBD2	TRBJ2-7	CATSLTSGFYEQYF	TGTGCCACCTCGCTGACTAGCGGCTTCTACGAGCAGTACTTC
TRBV28	-	TRBD1	TRBJ2-5	CASSTTGGAETQYF	TGTGCCAGCAGTACCACAGGGGGCGCAGAGACCCAGTACTTC
TRBV30	-	TRBD2	TRBJ2-1	CAWSALSSGRDEQFF	TGTGCCTGGAGTGCCTTATCTAGCGGGAGAGATGAGCAGTTCTTC